This T cell receptor (beta chain) was documented in a study of T cells after posttransplantation cyclophosphamide. This clone was counted only a few times. Method: immunoSEQ multiplex PCR; TCRdb's copy keeps in-frame clones and lacks some. The profile covers 21,000 or so clones, with 95% to 99% appearing a single time and approximately 0.15% taken by the ten largest. V was trimmed by 3 bases and J by 2 bases, leaving 14 bases between them. The germline CDR1 and CDR2 sequences are SQVTM and ANQGSEA. This CDR3 has 15 residues. The receptor's source is a man in his forties in good health, CMV-negative, and a related stem cell transplant donor. V and J are TRBV29-1 and TRBJ2-1, with TRBD2 as a possible D gene (5 bases). Specimen: naive CD8+ T cells sorted from PBMCs. CDR3 bases: TGCAGCGTTGAGTCGGCGGGTCTACCCTACAATGAGCAGTTCTTC. Protein: CSVESAGLPYNEQFF.